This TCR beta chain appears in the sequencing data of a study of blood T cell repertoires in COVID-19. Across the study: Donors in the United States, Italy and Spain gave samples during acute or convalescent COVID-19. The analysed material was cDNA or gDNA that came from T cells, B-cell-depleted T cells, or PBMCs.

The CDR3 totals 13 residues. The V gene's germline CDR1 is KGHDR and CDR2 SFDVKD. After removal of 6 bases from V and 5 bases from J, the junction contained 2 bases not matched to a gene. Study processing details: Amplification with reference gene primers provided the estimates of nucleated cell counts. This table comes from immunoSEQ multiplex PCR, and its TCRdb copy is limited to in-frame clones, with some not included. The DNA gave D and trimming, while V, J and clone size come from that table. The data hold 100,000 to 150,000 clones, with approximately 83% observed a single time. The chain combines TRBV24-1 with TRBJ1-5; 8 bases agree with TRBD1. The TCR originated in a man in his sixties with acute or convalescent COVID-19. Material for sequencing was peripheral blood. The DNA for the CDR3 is TGTGCCACCAGTCTGACAGGGGATCAGCCCCAGCATTTT. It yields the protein CATSLTGDQPQHF.